Below are 22 T cell receptor beta chains sequenced from a single sample in a study of blood T cell repertoires in COVID-19. The assay was immunoSEQ multiplex PCR, and TCRdb's table has in-frame clones only and misses some. This sample has over 150,000 clones, with approximately 86% found just once. The sequencing input was peripheral blood. The source is a woman older than 75 with active or convalescent COVID-19.

The chain employs TRBV25-1 and TRBJ1-4; TRBD1 aligns across 7 bases. With 0 bases clipped from V and 8 bases from J, the junction kept 15 bases outside the gene matches. The length of the CDR3 is 18 residues. Looked up from germline, CDR1 is MGHDK and CDR2 is SYGVNS. The CDR3 region is CASSEYRTGQSLQEKLFF. The CDR3 nucleotides read TGTGCCAGCAGTGAATACCGGACAGGTCAATCGTTACAGGAAAAACTGTTTTTT.

The rearrangement uses TRBV10-3 and TRBJ2-1, with D perhaps TRBD2 (5 bases). The CDR3 contains 17 residues. Trimming removed 4 bases at V and 2 bases at J, with 18 bases between. CDR1 is ENHRY, CDR2 SYGVKD, per germline. The CDR3 spells CAISGARSDGAYNEQFF. DNA for the CDR3: TGTGCCATCAGTGGGGCGAGAAGTGACGGGGCCTACAATGAGCAGTTCTTC.

V is TRBV15 and J is TRBJ2-5; D call uncertain. The CDR3 has 11 residues. Trimming removed 5 bases at V and 4 bases at J, with 5 bases between. Germline values: CDR1 LNHNV, CDR2 YYDKDF (reference sequence). In DNA form, the CDR3 reads TGTGCCACCAGCTTATCAGAGACCCAGTACTTC. Translated, it gives CATSLSETQYF.

Details on this clone: An end of the junction does not agree with germline; a read error may underlie this. The CDR3 loop reads CAASLGGRFPAF. In nucleotides, the CDR3 is TGTGCCGCCTCCTTGGGGGGGAGATTCCCTGCTTTC. J is TRBJ2-7 and V is TRBV28, with 7 nucleotides matching TRBD2. The CDR3 spans 12 residues. The germline V gene has CDR1 MDHEN and CDR2 SYDVKM.

V and J are TRBV7-3 and TRBJ2-1; weak D call: TRBD2 (5 bases). Per the germline V gene, CDR1 is SGHTA and CDR2 is FQGTGA. This CDR3 spans 15 amino acids. V lost 0 bases and J 5 bases, leaving 11 bases between the germline ends. As DNA, the CDR3 is TGTGCCAGCAGCTTAACCCAGACTACTCACAATGAGCAGTTCTTC. Its protein is CASSLTQTTHNEQFF.

J is TRBJ2-5 and V is TRBV28; 11 bases fit TRBD2. This CDR3 has 18 residues. Trimming cost V 9 bases and J 2 bases; bases outside gene matches: 17. Looked up from germline, CDR1 is MDHEN and CDR2 is SYDVKM. In DNA form, the CDR3 reads TGTGCCAGTAATTACCTTCTTAGCGGGAGGGCCGATCAAGAGACCCAGTACTTC. Residues: CASNYLLSGRADQETQYF.

This chain joins TRBV28 and TRBJ2-7; D is possibly TRBD1 (6 bases). Deletions cut 7 bases from V and 0 bases from J, with 7 bases between. Germline loops: CDR1 MDHEN, CDR2 SYDVKM. This CDR3 region has 12 residues. The CDR3: CASTTGSYEQYF. The CDR3 DNA follows: TGTGCCAGCACGACAGGCTCCTACGAGCAGTACTTC.

The V gene is TRBV29-1, the J gene TRBJ1-4; D perhaps matches TRBD1 (6 bases). CDR1 is SQVTM and CDR2 is ANQGSEA in the germline V gene. The ends were cut back, 7 bases at V and 6 bases at J, with 15 bases in the middle. This CDR3 region has 13 residues. The CDR3 loop is CSGAQGNDEKLFF. The DNA for the CDR3 is TGCAGCGGAGCCCAGGGGAATGATGAAAAACTGTTTTTT.

The CDR3 here is CASSLAATDTWYGYTF. The CDR3 DNA follows: TGTGCCAGCAGCTTAGCGGCGACAGACACTTGGTATGGCTACACCTTC. V and J are TRBV7-2 and TRBJ1-2, with D possibly TRBD1 on 5 matching bases. The CDR3 totals 16 residues. CDR1 is SGHTA, CDR2 FQGNSA, per germline. V was pared by 0 bases and J by 5 bases, with 16 bases between.

As for this clone: At one boundary the junction diverges from the germline segment, which might be a read error. V gene TRBV6-1 combines with J gene TRBJ2-3; D is unclear. There are 15 residues in the CDR3. Germline V lookup: CDR1 MNHNS, CDR2 SASEGT. The CDR3 reads CASREDIISTDTQYF. CDR3 nucleotides: TGTGCCAGCAGGGAAGACATTATCTCCACAGATACGCAGTATTTT.

This clone came up a few times. The rearrangement joins TRBV5-1 to TRBJ1-5; weak D call: TRBD1 (6 bases). The CDR3 sequence is 15 residues long. Trimming removed 0 bases at V and 5 bases at J, with 12 bases between. Per germline, CDR1 SGHRS and CDR2 YFSETQ. Written as DNA, the CDR3 is TGCGCCAGCAGCTTGGCGGGGGGCGCGGATCAGCCCCAGCATTTT. Its protein is CASSLAGGADQPQHF.

The J gene is TRBJ2-3, the V gene TRBV7-9; possible D gene TRBD1, 5 bases. CDR1 is SEHNR, CDR2 FQNEAQ, per germline (reference sequence). The V and J ends lost 6 bases and 6 bases respectively, with 13 bases between them. The CDR3 runs to 13 residues. The CDR3 sequence is CASRYSGLDTQYF. The CDR3 bases are TGTGCCAGCAGGTACTCAGGGCTGGATACGCAGTATTTT.

The chain has TRBV15 and TRBJ1-5; D possibly corresponds to TRBD1 (5 bases). Germline V gene lookup returns CDR1 LNHNV and CDR2 YYDKDF (reference sequence). CDR3 length: 15 residues. V lost 0 bases and J lost 4, with 10 bases in between. In DNA, the CDR3 is TGTGCCACCAGCAGAGATTCGGCAGGGAATCAGCCCCAGCATTTT. Protein sequence: CATSRDSAGNQPQHF.

The chain links TRBV10-3 to TRBJ2-3; perhaps TRBD1 as D (6 bases). This CDR3 has 15 amino acids. Germline V lookup: CDR1 ENHRY, CDR2 SYGVKD. V was clipped by 3 bases and J by 5 bases, with 15 bases between them. CDR3 protein: CAISDQRRGGDTQYF. The CDR3 region has the DNA TGTGCCATCAGTGACCAGCGGAGAGGGGGAGATACGCAGTATTTT.

This sequence joins TRBV7-8 and TRBJ1-2; a weak D match, TRBD1 (6 bases). The CDR3 totals 14 residues. The germline gives CDR1 SGHVS, CDR2 FQNEAQ. V gave up 1 base and J gave up 3 bases, with 9 bases separating them. This CDR3 is CASSLDTGHYGYTF. The CDR3 DNA sequence: TGTGCCAGCAGCTTAGACACAGGGCACTATGGCTACACCTTC.

The CDR3 sequence is CASSQDSGLAVNTGELFF. The CDR3 DNA sequence: TGTGCCAGCAGCCAAGACTCCGGACTAGCGGTGAACACCGGGGAGCTGTTTTTT. The V call is TRBV3-1 (or the pseudogene TRBV3-2), the J call TRBJ2-2; 10 nucleotides align to TRBD2. The germline V gene has CDR1 LGHDT and CDR2 YNNKEL (reference sequence). V was pared by 0 bases and J by 1 base, with 5 bases of the junction left unmatched. This CDR3 is built from 18 residues.

The table lists this clone with a count of one. CDR3 amino acids: CASSAGLMNTEAFF. In nucleotides, the CDR3 is TGTGCCAGCAGCGCGGGACTGATGAACACTGAAGCTTTCTTT. V and J are TRBV9 and TRBJ1-1; a weak D match, TRBD1 (5 bases). Germline V gene lookup returns CDR1 SGDLS and CDR2 YYNGEE. Trimming took off 3 bases at V and 0 bases at J, with 9 bases between the two ends. The CDR3 runs to 14 residues.

This chain uses TRBV10-3 with TRBJ1-6; 10 bases fit TRBD1. Trimming cost V 5 bases and J 8 bases; bases outside gene matches: 6. The CDR3 is 15 amino acids. The V gene's germline CDR1 is ENHRY and CDR2 SYGVKD. Written as DNA, the CDR3 is TGTGCCATCAGTCAGGACAGGGGGTCCCATTCACCCCTCCACTTT. Its protein is CAISQDRGSHSPLHF.

The chain uses TRBV2 and TRBJ1-2, with 7 bases matching TRBD1. Germline V gene sequence: CDR1 SNHLY, CDR2 FYNNEI. The CDR3 covers 12 residues. Trimming at V came to 3 bases and at J to 7 bases, leaving 2 bases not matched to a gene. The CDR3 loop reads CASSDRGSGYTF. The CDR3 bases are TGTGCCAGCAGTGACAGGGGGTCTGGCTACACCTTC.

The chain has TRBV7-6 and TRBJ1-3; 7 bases are shared with TRBD1. Trimming removed 5 bases from V and 0 bases from J; junction bases left unmatched: 7. The CDR3 runs 16 residues. In germline, CDR1 is SGHVS, CDR2 FNYEAQ. The CDR3 DNA is TGTGCCAGCAGCCCTCGACAGGGCGTCTCTGGAAACACCATATATTTT. Its translation is CASSPRQGVSGNTIYF.

J is TRBJ1-4 and V is TRBV6-5; possible D gene TRBD1, 6 bases. V lost 6 bases and J lost 7, with 12 bases in between. The CDR3 is 13 amino acids. CDR1 is MNHEY, CDR2 SVGAGI, per germline. The CDR3 nucleotides read TGTGCCAGCAGCCTACAGGGTTCTGAAAAACTGTTTTTT. Amino acid sequence: CASSLQGSEKLFF.

The gene calls are TRBV28 and TRBJ2-7; D remains ambiguous. The CDR3 spans 11 residues. Germline-derived CDR1 and CDR2 are MDHEN and SYDVKM. Deletions cut 5 bases from V and 6 bases from J, with 8 bases between. This CDR3 is CASSPNREQYF. Here the CDR3 DNA reads TGTGCCAGCAGTCCTAACCGCGAGCAGTACTTC.